One and the same sample provided the 22 T cell receptor beta chains below, sequenced in a study of blood T cells in healthy people across ages. A second 7 to 11 cycle PCR used barcoded and J-beta primers. TCRdb re-derived calls from the 5' RACE reads in MiXCR, one entry per CDR3 protein. The table records around 820,000 distinct CDR3 sequences, 25% of them present only once. The same specimen was also included in a second study, on T cells of mothers and their children.

Source material: blood. These receptors all stem from a boy between 10 and 17 years old in good health.

To note about this clonotype: Relative to the germline gene, one junction end is altered; a read error may explain this. The chain combines TRBV28 with TRBJ2-5, with D maybe TRBD2 (6 bases). CDR1 MDHEN and CDR2 SYDVKM come from the germline V gene. This CDR3 comprises 12 residues. In DNA form, the CDR3 reads TGTGCCAGCAGTTTAATGACTAGTTCCGAGTTCTTC. Encoded protein: CASSLMTSSEFF.

There are a few counts of this clonotype. J is TRBJ2-3 and V is TRBV28, with 7 bases matching TRBD2. The CDR3 is made up of 15 amino acids. J lost 6 bases, V lost 1 base, and 7 bases had no gene match. From germline, CDR1 is MDHEN and CDR2 SYDVKM. The CDR3 sequence is CASSLFSGAGDTQYF. DNA for the CDR3: TGTGCCAGCAGTTTATTCAGCGGGGCGGGGGATACGCAGTATTTT. The full variable domain, with the rest looked up from reference TRBV28 and TRBJ2-3, is DVKVTQSSRYLVKRTGEKVFLECVQDMDHENMFWYRQDPGLGLRLIYFSYDVKMKEKGDIPEGYSVSREKKERFSLILESASTNQTSMYLCASSLFSGAGDTQYFGPGTRLTVL.

There are a few counts of this clonotype. The rearrangement uses TRBV4-1 and TRBJ2-5; D is perhaps TRBD2 (7 bases). V dropped 1 base and J dropped 3 bases, with 9 bases sitting between them. The V gene's germline CDR1 is MGHRA and CDR2 YSYEKL. The CDR3 is made up of 14 amino acids. CDR3 loop: CASSQAGGEETQYF. The CDR3 region has the DNA TGCGCCAGCAGCCAAGCGGGGGGCGAAGAGACCCAGTACTTC.

This clonotype was detected many times. V is TRBV6-5 and J is TRBJ1-2; D call uncertain. Between the trimmed V and J ends, which lost 2 bases and 2 bases, there was a span of 6 bases. The CDR3 loop spans 13 amino acids. CDR1 is MNHEY, CDR2 SVGAGI, per germline. The CDR3 DNA reads as TGTGCCAGCAGTTACGCAGGAAACTATGGCTACACCTTC. This translates into CASSYAGNYGYTF.

This clonotype was found a few times. V is TRBV12-3 or TRBV12-4 and J is TRBJ2-5, with D possibly being TRBD2 (7 bases). The end of the DNA fits TRBJ2-1 better, so the J call may be wrong. The CDR3 runs to 13 residues. The CDR3 region is CASSSQGRDEQFF. CDR3 nucleotide sequence: TGTGCCAGCAGTTCCCAGGGGAGGGATGAGCAGTTCTTC.

The chain carries TRBV6-2 or TRBV6-3 and TRBJ2-7, with D perhaps TRBD1 or TRBD2 (5 bases each). V lost 2 bases and J 0 bases, leaving 14 bases between the germline ends. The germline gives CDR1 MNHEY, CDR2 SVGEGT. The CDR3 runs to 16 residues. Written as DNA, the CDR3 is TGTGCCAGCAGTTACACCGGGACGGGTACCTCCTACGAGCAGTACTTC. It codes for CASSYTGTGTSYEQYF.

The chain is built from TRBV7-9 and TRBJ2-7, with a possible D match to TRBD2 (6 bases). This CDR3 has 13 amino acids. V lost 9 bases and J lost 3, with 15 bases in between. Looked up from germline, CDR1 is SEHNR and CDR2 is FQNEAQ (reference sequence). CDR3 in amino acids: CASRGASVYEQYF. In nucleotides, the CDR3 is TGTGCCAGTCGTGGGGCTAGCGTCTACGAGCAGTACTTC.

J is TRBJ2-6 and V is TRBV9; D call uncertain. Germline values: CDR1 SGDLS, CDR2 YYNGEE. V was pared by 0 bases and J by 0 bases, with 7 bases between. CDR3 length: 16 amino acids. The chain's CDR3 is CASSVVPISGANVLTF. The DNA of the CDR3 is TGTGCCAGCAGCGTAGTTCCTATCTCTGGGGCCAACGTCCTGACTTTC. The whole variable domain, filled in from reference TRBV9 and TRBJ2-6, reads DSGVTQTPKHLITATGQRVTLRCSPRSGDLSVYWYQQSLDQGLQFLIQYYNGEERAKGNILERFSAQQFPDLHSELNLSSLELGDSALYFCASSVVPISGANVLTFGAGSRLTVL.

This sequence joins TRBV28 and TRBJ2-7, with D possibly being TRBD1 (5 bases). Germline assignment: CDR1 MDHEN and CDR2 SYDVKM. V dropped 7 bases and J dropped 2 bases, with 9 bases sitting between them. The CDR3 is 12 amino acids. The CDR3 DNA reads TGTGCCAGCAAAGGGGTCCCCTACGAGCAGTACTTC. Amino acid sequence: CASKGVPYEQYF.

This clonotype has only a few counts. The chain carries TRBV28 and TRBJ2-5; possible D gene TRBD2, 5 bases. The assigned J gene may be wrong: the sequence end matches TRBJ2-1 better. The CDR3 has 16 amino acids. Germline loops: CDR1 MDHEN, CDR2 SYDVKM. In DNA form, the CDR3 reads TGTGCCAGCAGTCAGCTGTTGGGGAGAACGGACAATGAGCAGTTCTTC. It specifies CASSQLLGRTDNEQFF.

The chain has TRBV14 and TRBJ2-7; D possibly matches TRBD1 or TRBD2 (5 bases each). The CDR3 has 15 residues. The V gene lost 0 bases and the J gene lost 2 bases, with 11 bases spanning the gap. Germline CDR1 is SGHDN and CDR2 is FVKESK. The CDR3 is CASSQEISGPYEQYF. The CDR3 nucleotides read TGTGCCAGCAGCCAAGAGATCTCGGGACCCTACGAGCAGTACTTC.

J is TRBJ2-1 and V is TRBV20-1, with D possibly being TRBD2 (5 bases). V was shortened by 7 bases and J by 9 bases, with 16 bases between the two germline ends. This CDR3 has 12 residues. Germline CDR1 DFQATT, CDR2 SNEGSKA (reference sequence). CDR3 DNA: TGCAGTGGGAGTAGCCTTGGAGGTGAGCAGTTCTTC. This translates into CSGSSLGGEQFF.

V and J are TRBV7-9 and TRBJ2-5, with D hard to call. The assigned J gene may be wrong: the sequence end matches TRBJ2-7 better. The CDR3 totals 14 residues. CDR1 and CDR2 (germline): SEHNR, FQNEAQ (reference sequence). The CDR3 sequence is CASSSTDITYEQYF. The CDR3 DNA follows: TGTGCCAGCAGCTCGACTGACATCACCTACGAGCAGTACTTC.

The rearrangement links TRBV6-1 to TRBJ2-1, with 9 bases that match TRBD1. The DNA end is more similar to TRBJ2-5, so the J call may be wrong. Per germline, CDR1 MNHNS and CDR2 SASEGT. There are 13 residues in the CDR3. As DNA, the CDR3 is TGTGCCAGCACACAGGGGGCGCCGGAGACCCAGTACTTC. As protein: CASTQGAPETQYF.

V is TRBV3-1 and J is TRBJ2-7, with D perhaps assigned TRBD1 or TRBD2 (5 bases each). Trimming took 2 bases from V and 2 from J, leaving 10 bases between them. Germline V gene data show CDR1 as LGHDT and CDR2 as YNNKEL (reference sequence). The CDR3 is 14 amino acids. Here the CDR3 reads CASSQRDQTYEQYF. The CDR3 nucleotides are TGTGCCAGCAGCCAAAGGGACCAAACCTACGAGCAGTACTTC.

A remark on this clonotype: This may come from a read error, since a much larger clone is one base off. V gene TRBV7-2 combines with J gene TRBJ2-7, with 8 bases that match TRBD2. The CDR3 has 15 amino acids. Germline CDR1 is SGHTA and CDR2 is FQGNSA. The V segment lost 5 bases and the J segment 2 bases; nucleotides outside the gene matches: 8. The CDR3 loop reads CASSRTSGDPYEQYF. DNA of the CDR3: TGTGCCAGCAGCCGAACTAGCGGAGACCCCTACGAGCAGTACTTC. Drawing the rest from reference TRBV7-2 and TRBJ2-7, the complete variable domain is GAGVSQSPSNKVTEKGKDVELRCDPISGHTALYWYRQSLGQGLEFLIYFQGNSAPDKSGLPSDRFSAERTGGSVSTLTIQRTQQEDSAVYLCASSRTSGDPYEQYFGPGTRLTVT.

This sequence joins TRBV4-3 and TRBJ2-7, with D possibly matching TRBD2 (6 bases). This CDR3 spans 15 amino acids. Germline V gene data show CDR1 as LGHNA and CDR2 as YSLEER. The V end lost 1 base, the J end lost 0 bases, and 10 bases lay between the germline ends. CDR3 loop: CASSQGWRGSYEQYF. As DNA, the CDR3 is TGCGCCAGCAGCCAAGGCTGGAGGGGCTCCTACGAGCAGTACTTC.

The rearrangement uses TRBV28 and TRBJ2-1; 11 bases fit TRBD2. Per germline, CDR1 MDHEN and CDR2 SYDVKM. The CDR3 runs to 15 residues. V trimming: 5 bases; J trimming: 4 bases; junction bases outside the gene matches: 4. The CDR3 sequence: CASSAGLAEYNEQFF. The CDR3 coding sequence is TGTGCCAGCAGTGCGGGACTAGCGGAATACAATGAGCAGTTCTTC.

The chain links TRBV5-1 to TRBJ2-5, with D possibly being TRBD1 (5 bases). Germline assignment: CDR1 SGHRS and CDR2 YFSETQ. Trimming removed 4 bases at V and 0 bases at J, with 13 bases between. The CDR3 is 15 residues long. CDR3 sequence reads: CASSQTANNQETQYF. CDR3 bases: TGCGCCAGCAGCCAGACAGCCAACAACCAAGAGACCCAGTACTTC.

This chain connects TRBV27 to TRBJ1-5, with TRBD1 matching 9 bases. The germline CDR1 and CDR2 sequences are MNHEY and SMNVEV (reference sequence). V shed 7 bases, J shed 4 bases, and the junction held 5 bases outside the gene matches. This CDR3 has 14 amino acids. In nucleotides, the CDR3 is TGTGCCAGCAAAAACAGGGGGCCGAATCAGCCCCAGCATTTT. It is translated as CASKNRGPNQPQHF.

CDR3 in DNA: TGTGCCAGCAGCGCTGGACAGACCGAAGCTTTCTTT. Translating gives CASSAGQTEAFF. The rearrangement uses TRBV6-5 and TRBJ1-1; D is perhaps TRBD1 (6 bases). Germline assignment: CDR1 MNHEY and CDR2 SVGAGI. Between the trimmed V and J ends, which lost 6 bases and 8 bases, there was a span of 13 bases. CDR3 length: 12 amino acids.

This clonotype has more than one count but fewer than ten. In DNA, the CDR3 is TGTGCCAGCAGTTTCGCCCTAGCGGGAGGATCCTACGAGCAGTACTTC. The encoded protein is CASSFALAGGSYEQYF. The chain carries TRBV28 and TRBJ2-1, with 11 positions matching TRBD2. The J call may be mistaken, given a closer DNA end match to TRBJ2-7. CDR3 size: 16 residues. Germline V CDR1 and CDR2: MDHEN, SYDVKM.